Below are 7 T cell receptor beta chains sequenced from a single sample in a study of cytomegalovirus exposure and HLA in healthy donors (dated by TCRdb to 2015 to 2018). Library preparation employed the immunoSEQ multiplex PCR assay. For the multiplex PCR, a mixture combining 60 forward primers for TCR Vbeta segments and 13 reverse primers for TCR Jbeta segments was used. TCRdb limited this immuneACCESS table to in-frame rearrangements with V and J called. A share of clones is missing; checked studies link under half to unresolved V genes, and the rest is unexplained. For this sample the table gives under 200,000 clones, of which roughly 80% were detected only once. The biggest ten clones account for 1.7% of the sample. The sequencing sample was made of PBMCs. The source is a woman aged 18-29 years in good health and CMV-seronegative.

This clone was found a few times. V gene TRBV11-2 combines with J gene TRBJ1-1; D gene uncertain. Trimming took 0 bases from V and 7 from J, leaving 9 bases between them. The germline V gene encodes CDR1 SGHAT and CDR2 FQNNGV. The CDR3 consists of 13 residues. The CDR3 bases are TGTGCCAGCAGCTTAGATAGAACAGTTGAAGCTTTCTTT. It is translated as CASSLDRTVEAFF. The variable domain in full, completed from reference TRBV11-2 and TRBJ1-1, reads EAGVAQSPRYKIIEKRQSVAFWCNPISGHATLYWYQQILGQGPKLLIQFQNNGVVDDSQLPKDRFSAERLKGVDSTLKIQPAKLEDSAVYLCASSLDRTVEAFFGQGTRLTVV.

This sequence joins TRBV28 and TRBJ2-5, with 10 bases that match TRBD1. The J call may be in error: the DNA end matches TRBJ2-7 better. CDR3 length: 15 residues. The germline CDR1 and CDR2 sequences are MDHEN and SYDVKM. CDR3 sequence reads: CASSPTRDRGYEQYF. The CDR3 region has the DNA TGTGCCAGCAGCCCGACCCGGGACAGGGGCTACGAGCAGTACTTC.

The V and J genes are TRBV5-4 and TRBJ1-5; 8 nucleotides match TRBD1. Germline lookup yields CDR1 SGHNT and CDR2 YYREEE (reference sequence). V dropped 2 bases and J dropped 4; count of bases not matched to a gene: 11. The CDR3 consists of 17 residues. CDR3 DNA: TGTGCCAGCAGCTTACCCATAGGAAGGACAGGGAATCAGCCCCAGCATTTT. Its protein product is CASSLPIGRTGNQPQHF.

In its sample, this clone was seen a few times. This rearrangement joins TRBV25-1 to TRBJ2-7; TRBD2 agrees at 7 bases. Germline CDR1 and CDR2: MGHDK and SYGVNS. The junction had 4 bases not matched to a gene; V was cut back by 4 bases and J by 1 base. This CDR3 comprises 14 residues. The CDR3 protein is CASSALAPSYEQYF. The CDR3 DNA follows: TGTGCCAGCAGTGCACTAGCGCCATCCTACGAGCAGTACTTC.

The gene calls are TRBV28 and TRBJ2-1; D possibly corresponds to TRBD1 (6 bases). Between the trimmed V and J ends, which lost 3 bases and 8 bases, there was a span of 23 bases. The CDR3 is made up of 17 amino acids. Germline V gives CDR1 MDHEN, CDR2 SYDVKM. The CDR3 loop reads CASSLDLAQGFLYEQFF. In nucleotides, the CDR3 is TGTGCCAGCAGTTTGGATCTGGCACAGGGTTTTTTGTATGAGCAGTTCTTC.

The chain carries TRBV7-9 and TRBJ2-5; D is possibly TRBD1 (6 bases). This CDR3 has 16 amino acids. V dropped 6 bases and J dropped 3 bases, with 20 bases sitting between them. Germline loops: CDR1 SEHNR, CDR2 FQNEAQ (reference sequence). CDR3 sequence reads: CASRLPRDTTEETQYF. Written as DNA, the CDR3 is TGTGCCAGCAGGCTACCCCGGGACACCACCGAAGAGACCCAGTACTTC.

This rearrangement joins TRBV5-4 to TRBJ2-3; the match to TRBD1 covers 9 bases. The V gene end was trimmed by 1 base and the J gene end by 9 bases; junction bases not matched to a gene: 9. Germline CDR1 reads SGHNT; CDR2 reads YYREEE (reference sequence). The CDR3 covers 15 residues. The CDR3 nucleotides read TGTGCCAGCAGCTTGCCGGGACAGGGTTCCCGGACGCAGTATTTT. Translation gives CASSLPGQGSRTQYF. Variable domain in full (rest from reference TRBV5-4 and TRBJ2-3): ETGVTQSPTHLIKTRGQQVTLRCSSQSGHNTVSWYQQALGQGPQFIFQYYREEENGRGNFPPRFSGLQFPNYSSELNVNALELDDSALYLCASSLPGQGSRTQYFGPGTRLTVL.